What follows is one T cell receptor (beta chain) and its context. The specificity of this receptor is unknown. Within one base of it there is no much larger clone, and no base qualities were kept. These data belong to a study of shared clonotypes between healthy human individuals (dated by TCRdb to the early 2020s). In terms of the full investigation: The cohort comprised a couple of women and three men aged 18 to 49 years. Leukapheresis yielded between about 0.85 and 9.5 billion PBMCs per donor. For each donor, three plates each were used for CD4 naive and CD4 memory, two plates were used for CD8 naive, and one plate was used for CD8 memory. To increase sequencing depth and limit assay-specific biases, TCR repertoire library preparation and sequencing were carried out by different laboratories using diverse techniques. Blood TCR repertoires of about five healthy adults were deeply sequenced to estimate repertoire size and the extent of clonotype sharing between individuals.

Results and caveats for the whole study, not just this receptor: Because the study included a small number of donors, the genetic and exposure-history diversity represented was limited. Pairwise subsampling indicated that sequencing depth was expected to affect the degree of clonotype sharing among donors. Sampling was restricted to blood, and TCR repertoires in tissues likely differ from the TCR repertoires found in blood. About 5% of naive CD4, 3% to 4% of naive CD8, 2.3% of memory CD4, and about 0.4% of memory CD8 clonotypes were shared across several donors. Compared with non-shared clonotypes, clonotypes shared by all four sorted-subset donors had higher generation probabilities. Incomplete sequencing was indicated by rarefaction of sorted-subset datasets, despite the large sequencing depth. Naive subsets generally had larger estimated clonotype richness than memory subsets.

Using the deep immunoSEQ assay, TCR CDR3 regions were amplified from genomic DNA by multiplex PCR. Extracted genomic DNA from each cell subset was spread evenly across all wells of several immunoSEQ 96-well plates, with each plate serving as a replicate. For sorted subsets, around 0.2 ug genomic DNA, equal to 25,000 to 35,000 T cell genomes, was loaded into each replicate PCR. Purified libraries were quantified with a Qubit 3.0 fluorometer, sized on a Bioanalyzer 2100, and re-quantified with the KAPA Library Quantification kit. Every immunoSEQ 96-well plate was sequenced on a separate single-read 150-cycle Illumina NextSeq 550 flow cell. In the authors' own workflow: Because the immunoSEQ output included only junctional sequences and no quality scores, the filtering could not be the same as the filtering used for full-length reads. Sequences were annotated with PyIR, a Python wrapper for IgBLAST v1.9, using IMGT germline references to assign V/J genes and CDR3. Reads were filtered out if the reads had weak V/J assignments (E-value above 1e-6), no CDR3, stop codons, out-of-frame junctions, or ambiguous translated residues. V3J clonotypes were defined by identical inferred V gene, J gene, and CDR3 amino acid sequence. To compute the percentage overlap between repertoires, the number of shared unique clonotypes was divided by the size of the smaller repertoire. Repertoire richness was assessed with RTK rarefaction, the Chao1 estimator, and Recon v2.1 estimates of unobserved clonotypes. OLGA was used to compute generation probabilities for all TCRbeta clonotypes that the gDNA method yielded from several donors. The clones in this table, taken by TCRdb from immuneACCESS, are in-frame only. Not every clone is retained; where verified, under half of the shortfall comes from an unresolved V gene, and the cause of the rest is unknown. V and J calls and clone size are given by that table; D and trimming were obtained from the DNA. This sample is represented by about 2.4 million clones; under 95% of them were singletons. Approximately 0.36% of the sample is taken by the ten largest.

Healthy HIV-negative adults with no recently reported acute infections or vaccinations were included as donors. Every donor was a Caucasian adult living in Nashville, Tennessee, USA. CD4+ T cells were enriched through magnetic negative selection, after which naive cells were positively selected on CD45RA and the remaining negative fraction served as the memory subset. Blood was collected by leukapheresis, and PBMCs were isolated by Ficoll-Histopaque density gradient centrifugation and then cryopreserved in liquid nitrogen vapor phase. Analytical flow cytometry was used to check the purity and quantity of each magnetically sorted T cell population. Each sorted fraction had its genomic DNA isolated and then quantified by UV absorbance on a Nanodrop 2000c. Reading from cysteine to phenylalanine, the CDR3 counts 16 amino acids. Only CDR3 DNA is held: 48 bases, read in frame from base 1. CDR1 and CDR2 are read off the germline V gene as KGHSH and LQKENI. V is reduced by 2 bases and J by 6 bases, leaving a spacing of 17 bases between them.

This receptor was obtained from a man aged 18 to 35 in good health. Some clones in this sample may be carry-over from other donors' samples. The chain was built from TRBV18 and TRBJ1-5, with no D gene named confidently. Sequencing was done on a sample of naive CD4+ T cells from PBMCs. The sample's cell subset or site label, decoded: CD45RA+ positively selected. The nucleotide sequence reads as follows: TGTGCCAGCTCACCATTAGTGTTGGGGTCTGCTCAGCCCCAGCATTTT. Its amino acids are CASSPLVLGSAQPQHF.